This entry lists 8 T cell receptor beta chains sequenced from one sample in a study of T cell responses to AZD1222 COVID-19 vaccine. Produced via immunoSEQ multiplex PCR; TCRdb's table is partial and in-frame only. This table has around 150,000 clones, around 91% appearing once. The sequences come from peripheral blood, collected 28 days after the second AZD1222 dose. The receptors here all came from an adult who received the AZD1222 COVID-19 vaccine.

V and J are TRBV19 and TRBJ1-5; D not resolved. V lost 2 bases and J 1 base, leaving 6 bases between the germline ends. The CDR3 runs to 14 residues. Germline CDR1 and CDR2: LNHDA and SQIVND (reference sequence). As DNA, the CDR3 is TGTGCCAGTAGTATAATTGGCAGCAATCAGCCCCAGCATTTT. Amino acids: CASSIIGSNQPQHF.

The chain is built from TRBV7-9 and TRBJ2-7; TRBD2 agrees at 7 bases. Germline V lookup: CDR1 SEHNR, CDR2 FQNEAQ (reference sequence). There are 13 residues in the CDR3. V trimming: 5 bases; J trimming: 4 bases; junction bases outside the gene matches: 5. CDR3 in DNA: TGTGCCAGCAGCACCGGGACTACGTACGAGCAGTACTTC. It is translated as CASSTGTTYEQYF.

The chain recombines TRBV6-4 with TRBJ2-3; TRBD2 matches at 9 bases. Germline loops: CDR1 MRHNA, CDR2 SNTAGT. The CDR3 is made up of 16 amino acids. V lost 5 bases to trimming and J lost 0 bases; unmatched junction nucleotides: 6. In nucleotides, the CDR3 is TGTGCCAGCAGTCCTCGACTAGCGGCTAGCACAGATACGCAGTATTTT. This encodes CASSPRLAASTDTQYF.

CDR3 DNA sequence: TGCAGTGCTAGTCGACTAGCGGGTCAAGAGACCCAGTACTTC. It translates to CSASRLAGQETQYF. This chain links TRBV20-1 with TRBJ2-5; 10 bases line up with TRBD2. Trimming took 3 bases from V and 2 from J; bases not matched to a gene: 3. Per germline, CDR1 DFQATT and CDR2 SNEGSKA (reference sequence). The CDR3 runs 14 residues.

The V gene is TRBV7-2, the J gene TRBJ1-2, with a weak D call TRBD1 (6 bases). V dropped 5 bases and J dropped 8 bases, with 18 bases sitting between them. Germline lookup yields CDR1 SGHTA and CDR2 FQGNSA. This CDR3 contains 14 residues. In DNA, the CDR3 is TGTGCCAGCAGCCCGCAGGGGCAGATCGAGGGCTACACCTTC. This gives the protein CASSPQGQIEGYTF. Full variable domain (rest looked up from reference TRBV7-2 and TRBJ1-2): GAGVSQSPSNKVTEKGKDVELRCDPISGHTALYWYRQSLGQGLEFLIYFQGNSAPDKSGLPSDRFSAERTGGSVSTLTIQRTQQEDSAVYLCASSPQGQIEGYTFGSGTRLTVV.

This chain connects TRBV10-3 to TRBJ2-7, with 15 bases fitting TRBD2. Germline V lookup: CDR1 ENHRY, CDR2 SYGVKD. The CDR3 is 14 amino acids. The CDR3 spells CASESGTSGGEQYF. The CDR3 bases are TGTGCTTCAGAATCGGGGACTAGCGGGGGGGAGCAGTACTTC.

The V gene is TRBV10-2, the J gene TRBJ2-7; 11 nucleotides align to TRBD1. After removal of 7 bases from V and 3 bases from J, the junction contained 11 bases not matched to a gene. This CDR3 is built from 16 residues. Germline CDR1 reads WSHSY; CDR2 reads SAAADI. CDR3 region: CASTPSAGTGGYEQYF. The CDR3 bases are TGCGCCAGCACCCCATCCGCCGGGACAGGGGGCTACGAGCAGTACTTC.

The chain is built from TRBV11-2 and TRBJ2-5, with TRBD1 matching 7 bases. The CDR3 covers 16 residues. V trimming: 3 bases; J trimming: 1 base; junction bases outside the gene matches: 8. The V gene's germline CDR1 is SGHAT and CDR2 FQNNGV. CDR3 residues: CASSFRQTGFQETQYF. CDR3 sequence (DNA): TGTGCCAGCAGCTTCCGCCAGACAGGGTTCCAAGAGACCCAGTACTTC. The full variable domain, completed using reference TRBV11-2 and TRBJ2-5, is EAGVAQSPRYKIIEKRQSVAFWCNPISGHATLYWYQQILGQGPKLLIQFQNNGVVDDSQLPKDRFSAERLKGVDSTLKIQPAKLEDSAVYLCASSFRQTGFQETQYFGPGTRLLVL.